Presented here are 25 T cell receptor beta chains from one specimen sequenced in a study of OX40 agonist ivuxolimab in advanced cancers. Profiling relied on immunoSEQ multiplex PCR, and the TCRdb table lists in-frame clones only, not all of them. Here the sample spans 45,000 to 60,000 clones, roughly 77% being singletons. The sequencing here drew on CD4+ or CD8+ T cells sorted from blood, taken in a trial of the OX40 agonist ivuxolimab. These receptors came from an adult with an advanced solid tumor such as melanoma, head and neck, liver or kidney cancer.

This chain joins TRBV4-1 and TRBJ1-5; 7 bases align to TRBD1. The CDR3 extends over 17 amino acids. V gave up 1 base and J gave up 4 bases; unmatched junction bases: 10. Germline V gives CDR1 MGHRA, CDR2 YSYEKL. As DNA, the CDR3 is TGCGCCAGCAGCCAAGCACAGGGGAGAGGGGAAAATCAGCCCCAGCATTTT. It encodes CASSQAQGRGENQPQHF.

This rearrangement joins TRBV19 to TRBJ1-5; TRBD1 aligns across 7 bases. Looked up from germline, CDR1 is LNHDA and CDR2 is SQIVND (reference sequence). The CDR3 loop spans 17 amino acids. Unmatched junction bases numbered 10, after V lost 5 bases and J lost 0 bases. CDR3 region: CASSARGQQDSNQPQHF. CDR3 sequence (DNA): TGTGCCAGTAGTGCGCGGGGACAGCAGGATAGCAATCAGCCCCAGCATTTT.

V is TRBV30 and J is TRBJ1-5; tentative D call: TRBD1 (6 bases). Trimming took off 4 bases at V and 1 base at J, with 17 bases between the two ends. Germline CDR1 GTSNPN, CDR2 SVGIG (reference sequence). The CDR3 length is 16 residues. The CDR3 reads CAWIRKGGESNQPQHF. DNA for the CDR3: TGTGCCTGGATAAGGAAGGGGGGCGAGAGCAATCAGCCCCAGCATTTT.

The V call is TRBV5-4, the J call TRBJ1-4, with D possibly TRBD1 on 6 matching bases. V lost 4 bases and J 7 bases, leaving 17 bases between the germline ends. This CDR3 spans 15 amino acids. CDR1 is SGHNT and CDR2 is YYREEE in the germline V gene (reference sequence). The CDR3 nucleotides read TGTGCCAGCAGCGACCACGGGAGGGGGACTGAAAAACTGTTTTTT. Protein: CASSDHGRGTEKLFF.

The chain combines TRBV7-6 with TRBJ2-5; TRBD1 or TRBD2 may be the D gene (5 bases each). Germline CDR1 is SGHVS and CDR2 is FNYEAQ. The ends were cut back, 3 bases at V and 4 bases at J, with 15 bases in the middle. There are 15 residues in the CDR3. The DNA for the CDR3 is TGTGCCAGCAGCTTGAGGACGGGACCTGGAGAGACCCAGTACTTC. Encoded protein: CASSLRTGPGETQYF.

The chain employs TRBV9 and TRBJ1-5; a possible D gene is TRBD1 (5 bases). The CDR3 loop spans 14 amino acids. Trimming took off 4 bases at V and 8 bases at J, with 16 bases between the two ends. CDR1 is SGDLS, CDR2 YYNGEE, per germline. The CDR3 sequence is CASSPRWGAEPQHF. The CDR3, as DNA: TGTGCCAGCAGCCCCCGGTGGGGCGCGGAGCCCCAGCATTTT.

In nucleotides, the CDR3 is TGTGCCAGTAGTGAGCAAACCCGGACCCTCTATGGCTACACCTTC. It yields the protein CASSEQTRTLYGYTF. The gene calls are TRBV19 and TRBJ1-2, with unresolved D. V gave up 5 bases and J gave up 4 bases, with 17 bases separating them. The CDR3 totals 15 residues. The germline V gene encodes CDR1 LNHDA and CDR2 SQIVND (reference sequence).

The chain employs TRBV30 and TRBJ2-1; perhaps TRBD1 as D (5 bases). CDR1 GTSNPN and CDR2 SVGIG come from the germline V gene (reference sequence). V lost 2 bases to trimming and J lost 4 bases, with 9 bases between them. This CDR3 has 13 amino acids. DNA of the CDR3: TGTGCCTGGAGTCCAGGGCAGTACAATGAGCAGTTCTTC. It yields the protein CAWSPGQYNEQFF.

DNA of the CDR3: TGTGCCTGGAGAGGTCAGCAGAACACTGAAGCTTTCTTT. It yields the protein CAWRGQQNTEAFF. This chain connects TRBV30 to TRBJ1-1, with D unresolved. The V and J ends lost 3 bases and 1 base respectively, with 9 bases between them. This CDR3 region has 13 residues. Germline CDR1 reads GTSNPN; CDR2 reads SVGIG (reference sequence). The full variable domain, rest sourced from reference TRBV30 and TRBJ1-1, is SQTIHQWPATLVQPVGSPLSLECTVEGTSNPNLYWYRQAAGRGLQLLFYSVGIGQISSEVPQNLSASRPQDRQFILSSKKLLLSDSGFYLCAWRGQQNTEAFFGQGTRLTVV.

This chain connects TRBV30 to TRBJ1-3; possibly TRBD1 for D (6 bases). Trimming removed 8 bases at V and 1 base at J, with 15 bases between. Germline V gene data show CDR1 as GTSNPN and CDR2 as SVGIG (reference sequence). The CDR3 totals 14 residues. CDR3 residues: CATPGQGSGNTIYF. The CDR3 coding sequence is TGTGCCACCCCGGGGCAGGGGTCTGGAAACACCATATATTTT. Combining the CDR3 with reference TRBV30 and TRBJ1-3 gives the whole variable domain SQTIHQWPATLVQPVGSPLSLECTVEGTSNPNLYWYRQAAGRGLQLLFYSVGIGQISSEVPQNLSASRPQDRQFILSSKKLLLSDSGFYLCATPGQGSGNTIYFGEGSWLTVV.

V is TRBV5-1 and J is TRBJ2-1, with TRBD2 identical over 9 bases. J lost 4 bases, V lost 4 bases, and 9 bases had no gene match. This CDR3 is built from 16 residues. Per germline, CDR1 SGHRS and CDR2 YFSETQ. The CDR3 DNA reads as TGCGCCAGCAGCACTACGGCGGGAGGGAGTTACAATGAGCAGTTCTTC. Protein product: CASSTTAGGSYNEQFF. Variable domain in full (rest from reference TRBV5-1 and TRBJ2-1): KAGVTQTPRYLIKTRGQQVTLSCSPISGHRSVSWYQQTPGQGLQFLFEYFSETQRNKGNFPGRFSGRQFSNSRSEMNVSTLELGDSALYLCASSTTAGGSYNEQFFGPGTRLTVL.

CDR3 region: CASSSADGRGYTF. CDR3 sequence (DNA): TGTGCCAGCAGCTCTGCCGACGGCCGGGGCTACACCTTC. The chain couples TRBV7-9 to TRBJ1-2; D not certain. The CDR3 length is 13 residues. Per the germline V gene, CDR1 is SEHNR and CDR2 is FQNEAQ (reference sequence). V was trimmed by 4 bases and J by 8 bases, leaving 14 bases between them.

The genes are TRBV9 and TRBJ2-2, with unresolved D. Trimming pared 0 bases from V and 2 bases from J, leaving 8 bases between. Germline loops: CDR1 SGDLS, CDR2 YYNGEE. There are 15 residues in the CDR3. CDR3 region: CASSVGNYNTGELFF. In DNA form, the CDR3 reads TGTGCCAGCAGCGTAGGGAACTATAACACCGGGGAGCTGTTTTTT.

This clone was recorded only once. This chain joins TRBV11-3 and TRBJ2-5, with 9 bases matching TRBD1. CDR1 SGHNT and CDR2 YENEEA come from the germline V gene. CDR3 length equals 16 residues. J gave up 4 bases and V 1 base, and 7 bases lay outside the gene matches. The DNA of the CDR3 is TGTGCCAGCAGCTTAGCCTACGGGGACAGGGCAGAGACCCAGTACTTC. This gives the protein CASSLAYGDRAETQYF.

The rearrangement links TRBV19 to TRBJ2-5; 13 nucleotides line up with TRBD2. V trimming: 1 base; J trimming: 3 bases; junction bases outside the gene matches: 5. CDR1 LNHDA and CDR2 SQIVND come from the germline V gene (reference sequence). The CDR3 contains 17 residues. The DNA for the CDR3 is TGTGCCAGTAGTATAGGGGGCGGACTAGCGGGAGAAGAGACCCAGTACTTC. This translates into CASSIGGGLAGEETQYF.

This clone was counted once. CDR3 sequence reads: CASSRDSYSEAFF. CDR3 DNA: TGTGCCAGCAGCCGGGACAGTTACTCTGAAGCTTTCTTT. The chain links TRBV7-2 to TRBJ1-1; 7 bases match TRBD1. This CDR3 spans 13 amino acids. V trimming: 5 bases; J trimming: 6 bases; junction bases outside the gene matches: 6. Germline lookup yields CDR1 SGHTA and CDR2 FQGNSA.

The chain carries TRBV7-6 and TRBJ2-1; D call uncertain. V lost 5 bases and J lost 0, with 14 bases in between. The CDR3 contains 16 residues. Per the germline V gene, CDR1 is SGHVS and CDR2 is FNYEAQ. For the CDR3, the DNA is TGTGCCAGCAGCCAAGACGGCGGCTTCTCCTACAATGAGCAGTTCTTC. It is translated as CASSQDGGFSYNEQFF.

The CDR3 bases are TGTGCCAGCAGTTACCTGGGGAAGGAGACCCAGTACTTC. Amino acids: CASSYLGKETQYF. The gene calls are TRBV6-6 and TRBJ2-5; the D is unclear. Trimming stripped 2 bases from V and 5 bases from J, with 9 bases between. CDR3 length: 13 residues. Germline CDR1 and CDR2: MNHNY and SVGAGI (reference sequence).

The CDR3 DNA follows: TGTGCCAGCAGTATGACTAGCGGGGGTTGGGAGACCCAGTACTTC. Encoded protein: CASSMTSGGWETQYF. The rearrangement links TRBV6-5 to TRBJ2-5; 12 bases align to TRBD2. Germline CDR1 reads MNHEY; CDR2 reads SVGAGI. J gave up 5 bases and V 5 bases, and 6 bases lay outside the gene matches. CDR3 length equals 15 residues.

The chain joins TRBV19 to TRBJ1-1, with D possibly TRBD1 on 5 matching bases. Germline V CDR1 and CDR2: LNHDA, SQIVND (reference sequence). The CDR3 is 14 amino acids. The germline V and J ends were trimmed by 5 bases and 1 base, with 11 bases remaining between them. The CDR3 nucleotides read TGTGCCAGTAGTGTGACAGCCAAGAACACTGAAGCTTTCTTT. Translated, it gives CASSVTAKNTEAFF. The variable domain in full, with the rest retrieved from reference TRBV19 and TRBJ1-1, is DGGITQSPKYLFRKEGQNVTLSCEQNLNHDAMYWYRQDPGQGLRLIYYSQIVNDFQKGDIAEGYSVSREKKESFPLTVTSAQKNPTAFYLCASSVTAKNTEAFFGQGTRLTVV.

This chain links TRBV15 with TRBJ2-3; a weak D match, TRBD2 (6 bases). Germline V gene sequence: CDR1 LNHNV, CDR2 YYDKDF (reference sequence). The ends were cut back, 8 bases at V and 1 base at J, with 10 bases in the middle. The CDR3 runs to 13 residues. The CDR3 sequence is CATRTGGTDTQYF. The CDR3 DNA reads TGTGCCACCCGCACGGGAGGCACAGATACGCAGTATTTT.

The rearrangement uses TRBV5-1 and TRBJ2-2, with D unresolved. The CDR3 has 15 amino acids. V gave up 1 base and J gave up 2 bases, with 9 bases separating them. Germline lookup yields CDR1 SGHRS and CDR2 YFSETQ. CDR3 protein: CASSLNSENTGELFF. The CDR3 DNA sequence: TGCGCCAGCAGCTTGAACAGCGAAAACACCGGGGAGCTGTTTTTT.

The chain uses TRBV19 and TRBJ2-5; a possible D gene is TRBD1 (6 bases). The length of the CDR3 is 13 residues. CDR1 is LNHDA and CDR2 is SQIVND in the germline V gene (reference sequence). V was pared by 3 bases and J by 3 bases, with 8 bases between. CDR3 amino acids: CASSMWTEETQYF. In nucleotides, the CDR3 is TGTGCCAGTAGTATGTGGACAGAAGAGACCCAGTACTTC.

V and J are TRBV5-8 and TRBJ2-1, with TRBD1 identical over 8 bases. The germline V gene encodes CDR1 SGHTS and CDR2 YDEGEE. V lost 3 bases to trimming and J lost 4 bases; unmatched junction nucleotides: 9. The length of the CDR3 is 16 residues. CDR3 residues: CASSSPGQETYNEQFF. CDR3 sequence (DNA): TGTGCCAGCAGCTCTCCGGGACAGGAGACTTACAATGAGCAGTTCTTC.

The chain joins TRBV6-5 to TRBJ2-7; 9 bases align to TRBD1. The germline V gene encodes CDR1 MNHEY and CDR2 SVGAGI. Losses at the gene ends were 0 bases for V and 3 bases for J; bases not matched to a gene: 3. There are 15 residues in the CDR3. The CDR3 DNA is TGTGCCAGCAGTTACTCCTGGGACAGGGACTACGAGCAGTACTTC. Amino acid sequence: CASSYSWDRDYEQYF.